The present T cell receptor (beta chain) was sequenced within a study of early T cells in non-severe SARS-CoV-2 infection. About the study: It was bulk RNA from unsorted whole blood that was sequenced, and the chains were unpaired. Notes on the study in general: VDJdb matches were skewed toward anti-spike CD8 T cell responses.

This clonotype was seen many times. Its antigen remains unknown. Looked up from germline, CDR1 is MNHEY and CDR2 is SVGEGT. CDR3 length equals 14 residues. V lost 0 bases to trimming and J lost 3 bases; unmatched junction nucleotides: 0. Unique molecular identifiers were affixed to single, distinct cDNA molecules. TCRdb called the 5' RACE reads again in MiXCR, with one record for every CDR3 protein. The sample gives tens of thousands of distinct CDR3 sequences, roughly an eighth of which show up once; around 4.5% is in the top ten. The clonotype comes from an adult who was a healthcare worker with PCR-confirmed SARS-CoV-2 infection or an uninfected control (not recorded which). This chain links TRBV6-2 or TRBV6-3 with TRBJ2-7; 9 bases map to TRBD2. The material sequenced was whole blood. Here the CDR3 reads CASSYSSGSYEQYF. The CDR3 nucleotides are TGTGCCAGCAGTTACTCTAGCGGGAGCTACGAGCAGTACTTC.